Each of the 29 T cell receptor beta chains below was sequenced from the same sample in a study of blood T cell repertoires in COVID-19. Assay: immunoSEQ multiplex PCR; the TCRdb copy retains only in-frame clones and omits some. The sample carries around 130,000 clones, 80% to 90% recorded once. Sequenced: peripheral blood. The receptors were sampled from a man in his 70s with active or convalescent COVID-19.

The chain has TRBV15 and TRBJ2-1; 12 nucleotides agree with TRBD2. With V trimmed by 3 bases and J by 8 bases, 5 bases remained unmatched. The germline V gene encodes CDR1 LNHNV and CDR2 YYDKDF (reference sequence). The CDR3 consists of 15 residues. The CDR3 is CATSSGLAGTDEQFF. The CDR3 DNA sequence: TGTGCCACCAGCAGTGGACTAGCGGGAACAGATGAGCAGTTCTTC.

The chain recombines TRBV2 with TRBJ2-7, with TRBD1 matching 8 bases. The CDR3 length is 13 residues. Germline CDR1 is SNHLY and CDR2 is FYNNEI. Germline trimming cut 4 bases from V and 6 bases from J; bases unmatched to any gene: 5. CDR3 nucleotide sequence: TGTGCCAGCAGTGGGCGGACAGGGACCGAGCAGTACTTC. Translated, it gives CASSGRTGTEQYF.

The rearrangement uses TRBV28 and TRBJ1-4; no reliable D call. The CDR3 is 14 residues long. In germline, CDR1 is MDHEN, CDR2 SYDVKM. V shed 7 bases and J shed 10 bases, with 19 bases lying between them. The CDR3 sequence is CASKFPGSPGKLFF. CDR3 nucleotides: TGTGCCAGCAAATTTCCCGGGAGCCCGGGAAAACTGTTTTTT.

The chain couples TRBV18 to TRBJ2-5; no definite D call. This CDR3 contains 12 residues. Germline CDR1 and CDR2: KGHSH and LQKENI. Trimming left V 6 bases short and J 4 bases short, with 9 bases between. CDR3 nucleotide sequence: TGTGCCAGCTCCCCGACGGGAGAGACCCAGTACTTC. Translated, it gives CASSPTGETQYF.

The chain recombines TRBV5-1 with TRBJ2-1; 9 nucleotides line up with TRBD2. The CDR3 covers 16 residues. From germline, CDR1 is SGHRS and CDR2 YFSETQ. V lost 4 bases, J lost 0 bases, and 5 bases stayed unmatched. CDR3 loop: CASSPVAGASYNEQFF. In DNA form, the CDR3 reads TGCGCCAGCAGCCCCGTAGCGGGAGCCTCCTACAATGAGCAGTTCTTC.

CDR3 in DNA: TGTGCCAGCAGCCAAAGACTAGCGGGAGGTATGGATACGCAGTATTTT. Translating gives CASSQRLAGGMDTQYF. V gene TRBV27 combines with J gene TRBJ2-3; 13 nucleotides align to TRBD2. Germline trimming cut 6 bases from V and 6 bases from J; bases unmatched to any gene: 9. Looked up from germline, CDR1 is MNHEY and CDR2 is SMNVEV (reference sequence). The CDR3 is 16 amino acids.

The V and J genes are TRBV6-5 and TRBJ1-2; D remains unclear. The CDR3 has 12 amino acids. Germline-derived CDR1 and CDR2 are MNHEY and SVGAGI. Between the trimmed V and J ends, which lost 7 bases and 2 bases, there was a span of 8 bases. The CDR3 protein is CASKTGNYGYTF. In DNA form, the CDR3 reads TGTGCCAGCAAGACGGGGAACTATGGCTACACCTTC.

There are a few counts of this clone. The same CDR3 can be traced to other DNA sequences in this sample. For the CDR3, the DNA is TGTGCCAGCAGGGGGGAGGGTGGCGGCTACACCTTC. Translated: CASRGEGGGYTF. V and J are TRBV25-1 and TRBJ1-2; a possible D gene is TRBD1 (5 bases). V was shortened by 6 bases and J by 8 bases, with 13 bases between the two germline ends. CDR3 length: 12 residues. The V gene's germline CDR1 is MGHDK and CDR2 SYGVNS.

This sequence joins TRBV28 and TRBJ1-4; TRBD1 is a possible D gene (5 bases). The germline V and J ends were trimmed by 5 bases and 8 bases, with 12 bases remaining between them. Per the germline V gene, CDR1 is MDHEN and CDR2 is SYDVKM. This CDR3 has 13 residues. In nucleotides, the CDR3 is TGTGCCAGCAGTGAACCCCGGGGGGAAAAACTGTTTTTT. The encoded protein is CASSEPRGEKLFF.

V is TRBV4-1 and J is TRBJ2-7; D is undetermined. Germline CDR1 MGHRA, CDR2 YSYEKL. CDR3 length: 13 amino acids. The germline V and J ends were trimmed by 0 bases and 5 bases, with 8 bases remaining between them. The CDR3 here is CASSQDARHEQYF. CDR3 sequence (DNA): TGCGCCAGCAGCCAAGATGCCAGGCACGAGCAGTACTTC.

CDR3 bases: TGTGCCAGCAGTTCGGGGACAAACACTGAAGCTTTCTTT. Translated, it gives CASSSGTNTEAFF. The chain is built from TRBV6-5 and TRBJ1-1, with D possibly being TRBD1 (6 bases). Germline V lookup: CDR1 MNHEY, CDR2 SVGAGI. CDR3 length equals 13 residues. The V end was cut by 4 bases, the J end by 2 bases, with 8 bases between.

The J gene is TRBJ2-2, the V gene TRBV2; tentatively, D is TRBD1 (6 bases). CDR1 is SNHLY, CDR2 FYNNEI, per germline. This CDR3 region has 16 residues. Trimming removed 2 bases at V and 0 bases at J, with 10 bases between. Here the CDR3 reads CASSENRVPNTGELFF. The DNA for the CDR3 is TGTGCCAGCAGTGAAAACAGGGTTCCGAACACCGGGGAGCTGTTTTTT.

The chain combines TRBV6-2 or TRBV6-3 with TRBJ1-5; D remains ambiguous. CDR3 size: 14 residues. V dropped 4 bases and J dropped 0 bases, with 7 bases sitting between them. CDR1 and CDR2 (germline): MNHEY, SVGEGT. The CDR3 loop is CASSFPNSNQPQHF. The CDR3 coding sequence is TGTGCCAGCAGTTTTCCCAATAGCAATCAGCCCCAGCATTTT.

This clone was found once. The chain links TRBV19 to TRBJ2-1; D not resolved. Trimming took off 4 bases at V and 0 bases at J, with 7 bases between the two ends. CDR3 length: 14 amino acids. Germline V CDR1 and CDR2: LNHDA, SQIVND (reference sequence). The CDR3 DNA follows: TGTGCCAGTAGTAGCGGAAGCTCCTACAATGAGCAGTTCTTC. Translation gives CASSSGSSYNEQFF. Full variable domain (remainder filled in from reference TRBV19 and TRBJ2-1): DGGITQSPKYLFRKEGQNVTLSCEQNLNHDAMYWYRQDPGQGLRLIYYSQIVNDFQKGDIAEGYSVSREKKESFPLTVTSAQKNPTAFYLCASSSGSSYNEQFFGPGTRLTVL.

The rearrangement uses TRBV29-1 and TRBJ2-2; 7 bases fit TRBD1. The germline gives CDR1 SQVTM, CDR2 ANQGSEA. The CDR3 has 13 amino acids. Trimming took 8 bases from V and 1 from J; bases not matched to a gene: 4. The CDR3 region has the DNA TGCAGCTACTGGACAGGGAACACCGGGGAGCTGTTTTTT. Translating gives CSYWTGNTGELFF.

This chain uses TRBV28 with TRBJ1-1; D remains unclear. Trimming removed 1 base at V and 5 bases at J, with 14 bases between. Germline lookup yields CDR1 MDHEN and CDR2 SYDVKM. The CDR3 contains 15 residues. CDR3 nucleotides: TGTGCCAGCAGTTTATCGGCGCTAGGAGTAACTGAAGCTTTCTTT. It specifies CASSLSALGVTEAFF.

This chain connects TRBV9 to TRBJ2-3; 9 nucleotides align to TRBD2. The CDR3 is made up of 13 amino acids. V shed 6 bases and J 2 bases; nucleotides not matched to a gene: 1. Germline CDR1 is SGDLS and CDR2 is YYNGEE. Here the CDR3 DNA reads TGTGCCAGCAAGCGGGAGGACACAGATACGCAGTATTTT. Residues: CASKREDTDTQYF.

The genes are TRBV28 and TRBJ2-7, with D possibly being TRBD2 (6 bases). The CDR3 is 15 residues long. Germline V gene lookup returns CDR1 MDHEN and CDR2 SYDVKM. The ends were cut back, 5 bases at V and 0 bases at J, with 14 bases in the middle. The CDR3 sequence is CASSEPGLFSYEQYF. The CDR3 nucleotides read TGTGCCAGCAGTGAACCGGGACTCTTCTCCTACGAGCAGTACTTC.

This rearrangement joins TRBV24-1 to TRBJ2-1, with 7 bases identical to TRBD2. Germline assignment: CDR1 KGHDR and CDR2 SFDVKD. This CDR3 spans 15 amino acids. V trimming: 2 bases; J trimming: 15 bases; junction bases outside the gene matches: 15. The CDR3 region has the DNA TGTGCCACCAGTGATTCATGGGGACGGGGACTACTTTTGTTCTTC. Translating gives CATSDSWGRGLLLFF.

This rearrangement joins TRBV2 to TRBJ1-4; no clear D gene. V was shortened by 7 bases and J by 5 bases, with 8 bases between the two germline ends. This CDR3 contains 12 residues. The germline gives CDR1 SNHLY, CDR2 FYNNEI. For the CDR3, the DNA is TGTGCCAGCATGGTAGAAAATGAAAAACTGTTTTTT. This translates into CASMVENEKLFF.

As regards this clone: Other DNA sequences from this sample encode an identical CDR3 as well. This chain links TRBV28 with TRBJ2-7; unclear D gene. Trimming took 4 bases from V and 3 from J, leaving 4 bases between them. The germline V gene has CDR1 MDHEN and CDR2 SYDVKM. The CDR3 is 11 residues long. CDR3 sequence: CASSSGYEQYF. The CDR3 region has the DNA TGTGCCAGCAGTTCCGGCTACGAGCAGTACTTC. The full variable domain, with the rest looked up from reference TRBV28 and TRBJ2-7, is DVKVTQSSRYLVKRTGEKVFLECVQDMDHENMFWYRQDPGLGLRLIYFSYDVKMKEKGDIPEGYSVSREKKERFSLILESASTNQTSMYLCASSSGYEQYFGPGTRLTVT.

This chain connects TRBV6-1 to TRBJ1-2; 10 bases map to TRBD1. Trimming took 5 bases from V and 7 from J; bases not matched to a gene: 4. This CDR3 has 13 residues. Germline CDR1 is MNHNS and CDR2 is SASEGT. The CDR3 DNA reads as TGTGCCAGCAGTCGGGACAGGGGAGGTGGCTACACCTTC. Its protein is CASSRDRGGGYTF.

This clone has a single count. The chain links TRBV28 to TRBJ1-3; TRBD1 agrees at 9 bases. The J segment lost 5 bases and the V segment lost 2 bases, leaving 4 bases of the junction unmatched. The CDR3 sequence is 15 residues long. Looked up from germline, CDR1 is MDHEN and CDR2 is SYDVKM. CDR3 DNA sequence: TGTGCCAGCAGTTTAGTACAGGGGGCCAGAAACACCATATATTTT. Amino acids: CASSLVQGARNTIYF.

The V gene is TRBV5-6, the J gene TRBJ2-1; 10 bases align to TRBD2. This CDR3 region has 15 residues. V lost 3 bases and J lost 8; bases outside the gene matches: 8. Germline CDR1 is SGHDT and CDR2 is YYEEEE. This CDR3 reads CASSSQREGRDEQFF. The CDR3 DNA is TGTGCCAGCAGCTCCCAGCGGGAGGGCCGGGATGAGCAGTTCTTC.

The chain recombines TRBV5-6 with TRBJ2-7; a weak D match, TRBD1 (6 bases). This CDR3 has 15 amino acids. Deletions cut 3 bases from V and 3 bases from J, with 16 bases between. Germline V gene lookup returns CDR1 SGHDT and CDR2 YYEEEE. For the CDR3, the DNA is TGTGCCAGCAGCTCAGGACAGTTTCGGGGCTACGAGCAGTACTTC. As protein: CASSSGQFRGYEQYF.

This chain connects TRBV10-3 to TRBJ2-3; D is possibly TRBD1 (7 bases). Trimming stripped 2 bases from V and 2 bases from J, with 14 bases between. Germline CDR1 ENHRY, CDR2 SYGVKD. The CDR3 runs 16 residues. Here the CDR3 DNA reads TGTGCCATCAGTGAGCGGGCAGGGGGGACCACAGATACGCAGTATTTT. Residues: CAISERAGGTTDTQYF.

The chain is built from TRBV9 and TRBJ2-7, with TRBD2 matching over 7 bases. Per germline, CDR1 SGDLS and CDR2 YYNGEE. Germline trimming cut 4 bases from V and 0 bases from J; bases unmatched to any gene: 13. The CDR3 loop spans 17 amino acids. The CDR3 is CASSLNPGTNPSYEQYF. DNA of the CDR3: TGTGCCAGCAGCCTGAATCCCGGGACTAACCCCTCCTACGAGCAGTACTTC.

The chain carries TRBV5-1 and TRBJ2-2; the D gene is possibly TRBD2 (5 bases). The ends were cut back, 4 bases at V and 2 bases at J, with 15 bases in the middle. In germline, CDR1 is SGHRS, CDR2 YFSETQ. CDR3 length equals 16 residues. The DNA of the CDR3 is TGCGCCAGCAGCACAACGGACTCTCGAAACACCGGGGAGCTGTTTTTT. Its protein product is CASSTTDSRNTGELFF.

This clone occurred once. This rearrangement joins TRBV24-1 to TRBJ2-5; 8 nucleotides agree with TRBD1. The CDR3 covers 14 residues. In germline, CDR1 is KGHDR, CDR2 SFDVKD. Trimming cost V 11 bases and J 4 bases; bases outside gene matches: 11. CDR3 sequence (DNA): TGTGCCATCGCGACAGGGGCGATGGGAGAGACCCAGTACTTC. This translates into CAIATGAMGETQYF.